These 5 T cell receptor beta chains came from one sample sequenced in a study of T cell repertoires in ileal Crohn's disease. This table comes from immunoSEQ multiplex PCR, and its TCRdb copy is limited to in-frame clones, with some not included. The sample lists 15,000 to 20,000 clones, 72% occurring once. Time point indicated: neoterminal ileum biopsy at postoperative endoscopy, about 6 months after surgery. Material for sequencing was ileal tissue. These receptors were taken from an adult with Crohn's disease.

The rearrangement links TRBV7-9 to TRBJ1-2; a weak D match, TRBD1 (6 bases). CDR3 length equals 12 residues. Germline V gene sequence: CDR1 SEHNR, CDR2 FQNEAQ (reference sequence). The germline V and J ends were trimmed by 5 bases and 5 bases, with 9 bases remaining between them. The CDR3 region is CASSEDSYGYTF. CDR3 sequence (DNA): TGTGCCAGCAGCGAGGACAGTTATGGCTACACCTTC.

The chain employs TRBV7-8 and TRBJ1-5; possible D gene TRBD1, 6 bases. The length of the CDR3 is 13 residues. V was shortened by 5 bases and J by 7 bases, with 12 bases between the two germline ends. Looked up from germline, CDR1 is SGHVS and CDR2 is FQNEAQ. Written as DNA, the CDR3 is TGTGCCAGCAGCGTCAGGGGTCAGCAGCCCCAGCATTTT. Translating gives CASSVRGQQPQHF.

CDR3 in DNA: TGTGCCAGCAGCCACAATGGGCAGGGGAATCAGCCCCAGCATTTT. This encodes CASSHNGQGNQPQHF. The chain couples TRBV2 to TRBJ1-5; the D gene is possibly TRBD1 (6 bases). Per germline, CDR1 SNHLY and CDR2 FYNNEI. Trimming shortened V by 6 bases and J by 4 bases, and 16 bases separated the two germline ends. The CDR3 has 15 amino acids.

This clone has just a few counts. The chain combines TRBV2 with TRBJ2-3; 7 bases are shared with TRBD2. Germline values: CDR1 SNHLY, CDR2 FYNNEI. The CDR3 totals 15 residues. Trimming cost V 4 bases and J 6 bases; bases outside gene matches: 10. CDR3 DNA: TGTGCCAGCAGTGGCTCGCGGACTAGATCGGATACGCAGTATTTT. This codes for CASSGSRTRSDTQYF.

The chain uses TRBV11-3 and TRBJ2-5; D not resolved. The DNA matches TRBJ2-7 better at its end, which makes the J call doubtful. Per germline, CDR1 SGHNT and CDR2 YENEEA. The CDR3 length is 12 residues. CDR3 DNA: TGTGCCAGCAGCTTAGGGTCCTACGAGCAGTACTTC. Its protein product is CASSLGSYEQYF.